This entry is about one T cell receptor (beta chain). The target antigen is unknown. These data originate in a study of vaccination effects on CD4 cells after COVID-19. Turning to the study itself: With the ViraFEST assay, the study expanded antigen-specific CD4+ T cells using viral peptide pools, then sequenced them.

Points from the study as a whole: Infection-derived and vaccine-derived clones contracted markedly late after vaccination. Early post-infection timepoints were missing from the study, which also had few convalescent patients.

Method: immunoSEQ multiplex PCR; TCRdb's copy keeps in-frame clones and lacks some. Counted here are around 40,000 clones, 55% to 80% occurring once; the ten biggest clones make up roughly 4.2%. Per germline, CDR1 LGHDT and CDR2 YNNKEL (reference sequence). Trimming pared 2 bases from V and 1 base from J, leaving 8 bases between. The CDR3 loop spans 14 amino acids. Cells that had been cultured for roughly eleven days were the source of isolated CD4+ T cells. Cultures had half their medium replaced with IL-2 medium on days 3 and 7. V is TRBV3-1 (or the pseudogene TRBV3-2) and J is TRBJ2-5; unclear D gene. The specimen was CD4+ T cells from PBMCs cultured without peptide, collected before COVID-19 vaccination. This clonotype was obtained from a human donor who received a COVID-19 vaccine. The CDR3 sequence is CASSQRSSQETQYF. The CDR3 nucleotides are TGTGCCAGCAGCCAACGCAGCTCCCAAGAGACCCAGTACTTC.